The 29 T cell receptor beta chains reported below all come from one sample, sequenced in a study of CD8+ T cells in alopecia areata. Extracted from the samples, RNA was reverse transcribed into cDNA to serve as the sequencing template. Generated by immunoSEQ multiplex PCR, the TCRdb table keeps only in-frame clones and is missing some. The sample carries about 180,000 clones, 67% recorded once. The sample consisted of CD8+ T cells sorted from blood, taken at week 0. The source is a human donor with alopecia areata.

V usage is TRBV5-1 and J usage is TRBJ1-5; D unresolved. The CDR3 sequence is 14 residues long. CDR1 and CDR2 from the germline V gene are SGHRS and YFSETQ. V lost 1 base and J 4 bases, leaving 9 bases between the germline ends. The DNA of the CDR3 is TGCGCCAGCAGCTTGTACGGCGAAAATCAGCCCCAGCATTTT. It specifies CASSLYGENQPQHF. The full variable domain, in which reference TRBV5-1 and TRBJ1-5 provide the parts outside the CDR3, is KAGVTQTPRYLIKTRGQQVTLSCSPISGHRSVSWYQQTPGQGLQFLFEYFSETQRNKGNFPGRFSGRQFSNSRSEMNVSTLELGDSALYLCASSLYGENQPQHFGDGTRLSIL.

This clone occurred a few times. The DNA of the CDR3 is TGTGCCTGGACAGATGCCTACGAGCAGTACTTC. Translating it yields CAWTDAYEQYF. The V gene is TRBV30, the J gene TRBJ2-7; D not certain. V was pared by 4 bases and J by 2 bases, with 6 bases between. CDR3 size: 11 residues. Germline V CDR1 and CDR2: GTSNPN, SVGIG (reference sequence).

Ten or more counts support this clone. The rearrangement joins TRBV7-9 to TRBJ2-1; TRBD1 or TRBD2 may be the D gene (6 bases each). Germline values: CDR1 SEHNR, CDR2 FQNEAQ (reference sequence). V lost 4 bases and J lost 8, with 21 bases in between. The CDR3 has 16 residues. The chain's CDR3 is CASSSEGGFVMDEQFF. CDR3 nucleotides: TGTGCCAGCAGCTCCGAGGGGGGCTTCGTGATGGATGAGCAGTTCTTC.

V and J are TRBV5-6 and TRBJ2-6, with TRBD2 as a possible D gene (5 bases). Germline V gives CDR1 SGHDT, CDR2 YYEEEE. This CDR3 has 15 amino acids. Trimming took 0 bases from V and 2 from J, leaving 6 bases between them. The CDR3 coding sequence is TGTGCCAGCAGCTTGGGAGGGACTGGGGCCAACGTCCTGACTTTC. Its protein is CASSLGGTGANVLTF.

The genes are TRBV19 and TRBJ1-1; D uncertain. Germline V gene lookup returns CDR1 LNHDA and CDR2 SQIVND (reference sequence). CDR3 length: 13 residues. V was clipped by 7 bases and J by 0 bases, with 9 bases between them. The CDR3 DNA reads as TGTGCCAGTACCCCGAATATGAACACTGAAGCTTTCTTT. This translates into CASTPNMNTEAFF.

The genes are TRBV2 and TRBJ2-2; TRBD2 matches at 9 bases. The CDR3 totals 17 residues. Germline V gene lookup returns CDR1 SNHLY and CDR2 FYNNEI. The J segment lost 3 bases and the V segment lost 3 bases, leaving 8 bases of the junction unmatched. CDR3 coding DNA: TGTGCCAGCAGTGAGATTGGGGCGGGGGGGGACACCGGGGAGCTGTTTTTT. This encodes CASSEIGAGGDTGELFF.

In regard to this clone: This same CDR3 is encoded by further DNA sequences in the sample. The rearrangement uses TRBV19 and TRBJ1-1, with D uncertain. From germline, CDR1 is LNHDA and CDR2 SQIVND (reference sequence). This CDR3 region has 13 residues. V was clipped by 1 base and J by 0 bases, with 3 bases between them. CDR3 nucleotides: TGTGCCAGTAGTATAGGGATGAACACTGAAGCTTTCTTT. It translates to CASSIGMNTEAFF.

A note on this clone: This CDR3 is also generated by other DNA sequences in the sample. The CDR3 bases are TGTGCCAGCAGCGTCGGTGACACAGATACGCAGTATTTT. Translation gives CASSVGDTDTQYF. The V call is TRBV9, the J call TRBJ2-3, with no clear D. The CDR3 is 13 residues long. The V gene's germline CDR1 is SGDLS and CDR2 YYNGEE. Between the trimmed V and J ends, which lost 2 bases and 2 bases, there was a span of 6 bases.

The rearrangement uses TRBV5-6 and TRBJ2-4, with 7 positions matching TRBD1. The V segment lost 0 bases and the J segment 9 bases; nucleotides outside the gene matches: 6. The germline gives CDR1 SGHDT, CDR2 YYEEEE. The CDR3 extends over 14 amino acids. Written as DNA, the CDR3 is TGTGCCAGCAGCTTGGGGACAGGAATCGGCATTCAGTACTTC. Protein sequence: CASSLGTGIGIQYF.

A remark on this clone: Other nucleotide sequences from this sample produce the same CDR3. The chain uses TRBV29-1 and TRBJ1-2; no firm D call. The germline V and J ends were trimmed by 4 bases and 2 bases, with 11 bases remaining between them. The CDR3 consists of 13 residues. CDR1 and CDR2 from the germline V gene are SQVTM and ANQGSEA. CDR3 coding DNA: TGCAGCGTTGTGGCAGGAAGCAACTATGGCTACACCTTC. Residues: CSVVAGSNYGYTF.

This chain links TRBV15 with TRBJ1-5, with 7 bases that match TRBD1. Germline lookup yields CDR1 LNHNV and CDR2 YYDKDF (reference sequence). CDR3 length equals 14 residues. The V gene end was trimmed by 8 bases and the J gene end by 2 bases; junction bases not matched to a gene: 6. This CDR3 reads CATETGSGNQPQHF. Here the CDR3 DNA reads TGTGCCACCGAGACAGGGTCGGGCAATCAGCCCCAGCATTTT.

This clone was counted a few times. The V and J genes are TRBV29-1 and TRBJ2-5; 12 bases map to TRBD2. The CDR3 loop spans 14 amino acids. With 4 bases clipped from V and 6 bases from J, the junction kept 6 bases outside the gene matches. Germline values: CDR1 SQVTM, CDR2 ANQGSEA. The CDR3 DNA sequence: TGCAGCGTTGGACTAGCGGGGGTGGTAAAGACCCAGTACTTC. This translates into CSVGLAGVVKTQYF.

This chain joins TRBV2 and TRBJ2-2, with D hard to call. CDR1 SNHLY and CDR2 FYNNEI come from the germline V gene. Trimming shortened V by 2 bases and J by 0 bases, and 7 bases separated the two germline ends. The CDR3 totals 15 residues. The CDR3 DNA reads as TGTGCCAGCAGTGAATATACACCGAACACCGGGGAGCTGTTTTTT. Translating gives CASSEYTPNTGELFF.

This clone was detected only a few times. The V gene is TRBV7-9, the J gene TRBJ1-2; 7 bases fit TRBD1. This CDR3 is built from 14 residues. Germline V gene data show CDR1 as SEHNR and CDR2 as FQNEAQ (reference sequence). Trimming at V came to 2 bases and at J to 5 bases, leaving 5 bases not matched to a gene. This CDR3 reads CASSLWDSAYGYTF. CDR3 bases: TGTGCCAGCAGCTTATGGGACAGCGCTTATGGCTACACCTTC.

The chain recombines TRBV2 with TRBJ1-1; a possible D gene is TRBD1 (5 bases). CDR1 and CDR2 from the germline V gene are SNHLY and FYNNEI. The CDR3 spans 19 residues. V lost 0 bases to trimming and J lost 3 bases, with 23 bases between them. Written as DNA, the CDR3 is TGTGCCAGCAGTGAAGCGGGGAGGGTTCTGGGCGACAGTGACACTGAAGCTTTCTTT. Translation: CASSEAGRVLGDSDTEAFF. Variable domain in full (rest from reference TRBV2 and TRBJ1-1): EPEVTQTPSHQVTQMGQEVILRCVPISNHLYFYWYRQILGQKVEFLVSFYNNEISEKSEIFDDQFSVERPDGSNFTLKIRSTKLEDSAMYFCASSEAGRVLGDSDTEAFFGQGTRLTVV.

This clone has ten or more counts. The rearrangement joins TRBV29-1 to TRBJ2-1, with unresolved D. The V gene's germline CDR1 is SQVTM and CDR2 ANQGSEA. The CDR3 length is 11 residues. V lost 7 bases to trimming and J lost 6 bases, with 10 bases between them. CDR3 DNA: TGCAGCGCGCCACGATCCAATGAGCAGTTCTTC. Residues: CSAPRSNEQFF.

A few counts support this clone. The chain combines TRBV28 with TRBJ2-1, with 9 bases fitting TRBD1. The CDR3 has 16 residues. V was pared by 11 bases and J by 6 bases, with 17 bases of the junction left unmatched. CDR1 is MDHEN, CDR2 SYDVKM, per germline. CDR3 amino acids: CAVAESRDRAVNEQFF. The CDR3, as DNA: TGTGCCGTCGCGGAGAGTCGGGACAGGGCGGTCAATGAGCAGTTCTTC.

This chain joins TRBV30 and TRBJ1-6; D may be TRBD1 (6 bases). Trimming pared 0 bases from V and 7 bases from J, leaving 13 bases between. Germline CDR1 is GTSNPN and CDR2 is SVGIG (reference sequence). The CDR3 runs to 15 residues. The CDR3 is CAWSVRGLGNSPLHF. In DNA, the CDR3 is TGTGCCTGGAGTGTACGGGGGCTGGGGAATTCACCCCTCCACTTT.

In its sample, this clone was seen a few times. The V and J genes are TRBV13 and TRBJ2-5; TRBD1 is a possible D gene (5 bases). Germline CDR1 is PRHDT and CDR2 is FYEKMQ (reference sequence). CDR3 size: 13 residues. V was shortened by 2 bases and J by 5 bases, with 9 bases between the two germline ends. The CDR3 DNA is TGTGCCAGCAGCTTAAGGGGTGATGAGACCCAGTACTTC. This translates into CASSLRGDETQYF.

The chain uses TRBV7-3 and TRBJ1-1, with D hard to call. CDR3 length: 13 residues. Deletions cut 1 base from V and 1 base from J, with 4 bases between. Per germline, CDR1 SGHTA and CDR2 FQGTGA. CDR3 coding DNA: TGTGCCAGCAGCTTAAGTAAGAACACTGAAGCTTTCTTT. Translated: CASSLSKNTEAFF.

This clone was seen many times. The genes are TRBV2 and TRBJ2-3; TRBD2 might be the D (5 bases). Trimming removed 5 bases from V and 2 bases from J, with 11 bases in between. CDR3 length: 14 amino acids. CDR1 is SNHLY, CDR2 FYNNEI, per germline. The CDR3: CASSTTRDTDTQYF. The CDR3 DNA is TGTGCCAGCAGTACCACTAGGGACACAGATACGCAGTATTTT.

This sequence joins TRBV30 and TRBJ2-1; D is uncertain. V lost 5 bases and J lost 0, with 8 bases in between. The CDR3 covers 13 residues. The V gene's germline CDR1 is GTSNPN and CDR2 SVGIG (reference sequence). In DNA form, the CDR3 reads TGTGCCTGGTCTCAATACTCCTACAATGAGCAGTTCTTC. Its translation: CAWSQYSYNEQFF.

This clone showed up just a few times. V and J are TRBV14 and TRBJ1-6; D not resolved. Germline CDR1 SGHDN, CDR2 FVKESK. The V end lost 5 bases, the J end lost 9 bases, and 5 bases lay between the germline ends. The CDR3 spans 11 residues. In DNA form, the CDR3 reads TGTGCCAGCAGCGCTGGTTCACCCCTCCACTTT. Its translation: CASSAGSPLHF.

The chain joins TRBV30 to TRBJ2-1; the D gene could be TRBD1 or TRBD2 (6 bases each). Trimming removed 4 bases from V and 5 bases from J, with 21 bases in between. The germline gives CDR1 GTSNPN, CDR2 SVGIG (reference sequence). The CDR3 contains 16 residues. The CDR3 bases are TGTGCCTGGAAAAACCTAAAGGGGGAGGCCAACAATGAGCAGTTCTTC. Its protein product is CAWKNLKGEANNEQFF.

This chain links TRBV30 with TRBJ2-7, with TRBD2 as a possible D gene (6 bases). This CDR3 has 12 residues. CDR1 is GTSNPN and CDR2 is SVGIG in the germline V gene (reference sequence). Trimming left V 0 bases short and J 5 bases short, with 8 bases between. This CDR3 is CAWSVLAHEQYF. The DNA for the CDR3 is TGTGCCTGGAGTGTACTAGCCCACGAGCAGTACTTC.

The chain employs TRBV9 and TRBJ2-2; the D is unclear. This CDR3 has 15 amino acids. The germline gives CDR1 SGDLS, CDR2 YYNGEE. The germline V and J ends were trimmed by 0 bases and 2 bases, with 8 bases remaining between them. The CDR3 bases are TGTGCCAGCAGCGTAGCCCTAGTCAACACCGGGGAGCTGTTTTTT. It translates to CASSVALVNTGELFF. Full variable domain (outside the CDR3, taken from reference TRBV9 and TRBJ2-2): DSGVTQTPKHLITATGQRVTLRCSPRSGDLSVYWYQQSLDQGLQFLIQYYNGEERAKGNILERFSAQQFPDLHSELNLSSLELGDSALYFCASSVALVNTGELFFGEGSRLTVL.

The rearrangement joins TRBV14 to TRBJ1-2; D uncertain. V dropped 1 base and J dropped 7 bases, with 10 bases sitting between them. The CDR3 is 13 amino acids. Germline CDR1 and CDR2: SGHDN and FVKESK. This chain's CDR3 is CASSQGGPLGYTF. DNA for the CDR3: TGTGCCAGCAGCCAAGGAGGGCCGCTTGGCTACACCTTC.

This rearrangement joins TRBV6-6 to TRBJ1-2, with D uncertain. Trimming stripped 6 bases from V and 8 bases from J, with 10 bases between. The CDR3 totals 11 residues. Germline CDR1 is MNHNY and CDR2 is SVGAGI (reference sequence). CDR3 nucleotide sequence: TGTGCCAGCAGGACATATTTCGGCTACACCTTC. Translated, it gives CASRTYFGYTF.

V usage is TRBV6-5 and J usage is TRBJ1-1, with D hard to call. CDR1 MNHEY and CDR2 SVGAGI come from the germline V gene. Between the trimmed V and J ends, which lost 2 bases and 6 bases, there was a span of 10 bases. The CDR3 extends over 13 amino acids. This CDR3 is CASSYTKGPEAFF. CDR3 coding DNA: TGTGCCAGCAGTTACACTAAAGGGCCTGAAGCTTTCTTT.